The 10 T cell receptor beta chains reported below all come from one sample, sequenced in a study of blood T cell repertoires in COVID-19. Clones were read by immunoSEQ multiplex PCR, and TCRdb kept only the in-frame ones, dropping some. This repertoire shows around 230,000 clones, about 79% found once; its top ten account for approximately 2%. The sequencing input was peripheral blood. The receptors were sampled from a man in his forties who had recovered from COVID-19.

The genes are TRBV7-6 and TRBJ2-3; D gene unclear. Germline lookup yields CDR1 SGHVS and CDR2 FNYEAQ. V was pared by 2 bases and J by 0 bases, with 12 bases between. The CDR3 is made up of 16 amino acids. CDR3 sequence reads: CASSLYPTSSTDTQYF. The DNA for the CDR3 is TGTGCCAGCAGCTTATACCCGACATCTAGCACAGATACGCAGTATTTT.

CDR3 sequence: CASRYDRVEQPQHF. The DNA of the CDR3 is TGTGCCAGCAGATACGACAGGGTAGAGCAGCCCCAGCATTTT. The J gene is TRBJ1-5, the V gene TRBV2; TRBD1 matches at 7 bases. The germline CDR1 and CDR2 sequences are SNHLY and FYNNEI. The J segment lost 7 bases and the V segment lost 6 bases, leaving 9 bases of the junction unmatched. The CDR3 extends over 14 amino acids.

The chain recombines TRBV13 with TRBJ1-1; 7 bases are a match to TRBD1. The germline CDR1 and CDR2 sequences are PRHDT and FYEKMQ (reference sequence). The V gene end was trimmed by 7 bases and the J gene end by 3 bases; junction bases not matched to a gene: 14. This CDR3 has 16 amino acids. The CDR3 nucleotides read TGTGCCAGCAAGCGCGGGGACAGCCTACGGGACACTGAAGCTTTCTTT. Protein sequence: CASKRGDSLRDTEAFF.

The rearrangement links TRBV3-1 (or the pseudogene TRBV3-2) to TRBJ2-7; 9 bases are shared with TRBD2. The germline gives CDR1 LGHDT, CDR2 YNNKEL (reference sequence). V was pared by 4 bases and J by 1 base, with 5 bases of the junction left unmatched. The CDR3 contains 15 residues. As DNA, the CDR3 is TGTGCCAGCAGCCCCCTAGCGGGAACATCCTACGAGCAGTACTTC. It specifies CASSPLAGTSYEQYF.

The chain combines TRBV6-2 or TRBV6-3 with TRBJ2-5; D not certain. The V end was cut by 4 bases, the J end by 3 bases, with 3 bases between. Germline CDR1 and CDR2: MNHEY and SVGEGT. The CDR3 loop spans 11 amino acids. The CDR3 DNA sequence: TGTGCCAGCAGTTCCAAAGAGACCCAGTACTTC. Translated: CASSSKETQYF.

The chain recombines TRBV3-1 (or the pseudogene TRBV3-2) with TRBJ2-7; 9 positions agree with TRBD1. The CDR3 runs 15 residues. Losses at the gene ends were 1 base for V and 1 base for J; bases not matched to a gene: 2. Germline-derived CDR1 and CDR2 are LGHDT and YNNKEL (reference sequence). CDR3 nucleotide sequence: TGTGCCAGCAGCCAAGGCGGACAGGGGTCCTACGAGCAGTACTTC. Translating it yields CASSQGGQGSYEQYF.

The chain employs TRBV6-5 and TRBJ1-1; 8 nucleotides align to TRBD1. Germline V gene data show CDR1 as MNHEY and CDR2 as SVGAGI. V gave up 11 bases and J gave up 8 bases; unmatched junction bases: 7. The CDR3 sequence is 11 residues long. The CDR3 DNA follows: TGTGCCGGCGGACAGGGCCTGGAAGCTTTCTTT. Its translation: CAGGQGLEAFF.

The chain joins TRBV5-1 to TRBJ2-5; maybe TRBD2 (5 bases). This CDR3 has 13 residues. Germline-derived CDR1 and CDR2 are SGHRS and YFSETQ. V shed 0 bases and J shed 7 bases, with 10 bases lying between them. This CDR3 reads CASSLDSEGTQYF. Here the CDR3 DNA reads TGCGCCAGCAGCTTGGATAGCGAAGGGACCCAGTACTTC.

The rearrangement links TRBV7-9 to TRBJ2-7; perhaps TRBD1 as D (5 bases). CDR3 length equals 12 residues. The ends were cut back, 10 bases at V and 3 bases at J, with 13 bases in the middle. Germline CDR1 is SEHNR and CDR2 is FQNEAQ (reference sequence). CDR3 bases: TGTGCCAATTCAGGGTCGGGCTACGAGCAGTACTTC. Translation gives CANSGSGYEQYF.

The V and J genes are TRBV10-1 and TRBJ2-3, with 7 nucleotides matching TRBD2. Germline lookup yields CDR1 WNHNN and CDR2 SYGVQD (reference sequence). The CDR3 spans 13 residues. The V gene end was trimmed by 8 bases and the J gene end by 6 bases; junction bases not matched to a gene: 8. The CDR3 nucleotides are TGCGCCAGCCAACTAGCGCTCGCGGATACGCAGTATTTT. It translates to CASQLALADTQYF.